A single sample gave rise to the 2 T cell receptor beta chains below, sequenced in a study of control samples from healthy donors and cancer patients. The method was immunoSEQ multiplex PCR; TCRdb's version includes in-frame clones alone and lacks a portion of them. The sample has 35,000 to 45,000 clones; approximately 90% are singletons. The sample consisted of PBMCs. These receptors were collected from a woman aged 40 to 55 with head and neck cancer.

This chain connects TRBV6-4 to TRBJ1-1, with no clear D. The length of the CDR3 is 13 residues. The germline V gene has CDR1 MRHNA and CDR2 SNTAGT. V gave up 0 bases and J gave up 2 bases, with 4 bases separating them. DNA of the CDR3: TGTGCCAGCAGTGACTCGGACAACACTGAAGCTTTCTTT. It encodes CASSDSDNTEAFF.

V usage is TRBV3-1 (or the pseudogene TRBV3-2) and J usage is TRBJ2-1; D gene uncertain. Germline CDR1 and CDR2: LGHDT and YNNKEL (reference sequence). V lost 4 bases, J lost 4 bases, and 14 bases lay in between. The CDR3 runs 15 residues. CDR3 DNA: TGTGCCAGCAGCCCAAGGTCACGTGGGTACAATGAGCAGTTCTTC. Its protein is CASSPRSRGYNEQFF.